Listed below are T cell receptor beta chains from one sample, sequenced in a study of T cell responses to AZD1222 COVID-19 vaccine. Libraries were prepared by immunoSEQ multiplex PCR; TCRdb keeps only in-frame clonotypes and omits some of them. The data contain about 160,000 clones, about 91% of them singletons. Sequenced material: peripheral blood, taken on day 0 of AZD1222 vaccination. The receptors shown here come from an adult in good health. Both conserved end residues are part of each CDR3. Each record gives: D gene, V gene, J gene, clone size, CDR3 DNA, CDR3 protein. A D gene is named only where the DNA matches it firmly. Some rows mark clone size as missing; the rest say once, few, many or name a class of expanded clone.

>TRBD2|TRBV11-3|TRBJ2-1|-
TGTGCCAGCAGCTCCAGGACTAGCGCAGGTGAGCAGTTCTTC
CASSSRTSAGEQFF
>-|TRBV14|TRBJ2-4|-
TGTGCCAGCAGCCAGTTCACAGGAGCGGGTTACATTCAGTACTTC
CASSQFTGAGYIQYF
>-|TRBV5-6|TRBJ1-1|-
TGTGCCAGCAGCTTGGTGAAACAGGGAGGCACTGAAGCTTTCTTT
CASSLVKQGGTEAFF
>-|TRBV27|TRBJ2-7|-
TGTGCCACCCAGGCTATAGGCAATACCTACGAGCAGTACTTC
CATQAIGNTYEQYF
>-|TRBV5-1|TRBJ1-6|few
TGCGCCAGCAGCTCGAGCGGACTAGGTTCACCCCTCCACTTT
CASSSSGLGSPLHF
>TRBD1|TRBV23-1|TRBJ2-3|-
TGCGCCAGCAGTCAACAGGACAGGGAACACACAGATACGCAGTATTTT
CASSQQDREHTDTQYF
>-|TRBV28|TRBJ2-1|-
TGTGCCAGCAGTGCTGGAGGGCAGGTCGGTATCGATGAGCAGTTCTTC
CASSAGGQVGIDEQFF
>-|TRBV4-1|TRBJ1-2|-
TGCGCCAGCAGCCAAGAAAGGGGCTATGGCTACACCTTC
CASSQERGYGYTF
>-|TRBV20-1|TRBJ1-2|-
TGCAGTGCTAGTGACGAATCTAACTATGGCTACACCTTC
CSASDESNYGYTF
>TRBD1|TRBV19|TRBJ1-1|-
TGTGCCAGTAGTATCGACCGGGACAGAGACACTGAAGCTTTCTTT
CASSIDRDRDTEAFF
>-|TRBV5-1|TRBJ2-7|-
TGCGCCAGCAGCTTGGAGAGCGAGCAGTACTTC
CASSLESEQYF
>-|TRBV28|TRBJ1-5|once
TGTGCCAGCAGTTGGGACCCGGCGGACTATAGCAATCAGCCCCAGCATTTT
CASSWDPADYSNQPQHF
>-|TRBV6-5|TRBJ1-2|-
TGTGCCAGCAGTTACGGAGGTTACTATGGCTACACCTTC
CASSYGGYYGYTF
>-|TRBV19|TRBJ1-1|-
TGTGCCAGTAGTATAGGGCCTCTGAACACTGAAGCTTTCTTT
CASSIGPLNTEAFF
>TRBD2|TRBV27|TRBJ2-1|-
TGTGCCAGCAGTTTAAGCGGGGCGTACAATGAGCAGTTCTTC
CASSLSGAYNEQFF
>TRBD2|TRBV29-1|TRBJ2-7|-
TGCAGCGTCCTTCAGCGGGAGACGTGGGAGCAGTACTTC
CSVLQRETWEQYF
>-|TRBV14|TRBJ1-1|-
TGTGCCAGCAGCCAAGAACAAGGGGGTAACACTGAAGCTTTCTTT
CASSQEQGGNTEAFF
>-|TRBV6-6|TRBJ1-2|-
TGTGCCAGCAGTCCCGGCGCCTCGGAGACTGGCTACACCTTC
CASSPGASETGYTF
>TRBD1|TRBV7-3|TRBJ2-2|-
TGTGCCAGCAGCTCCCGGGACAGGGGGTCCGGGGAGCTGTTTTTT
CASSSRDRGSGELFF
>TRBD1|TRBV2|TRBJ1-2|-
TGTGCCATCGACCAAGGACAGGGAGACAGTTTCTACACCTTC
CAIDQGQGDSFYTF
>-|TRBV5-6|TRBJ2-7|-
TGTGCCAGCAGCTTGGTAGGACAGCCCGAGCAGTACTTC
CASSLVGQPEQYF
>-|TRBV11-2|TRBJ2-7|-
TGTGCCAGCAGCGTCACAGAGCTCTACGAGCAGTACTTC
CASSVTELYEQYF
>TRBD2|TRBV11-2|TRBJ2-3|once
TGTGCCAGCAGCTTCGATACTAGCGGCCTCACAGATACGCAGTATTTT
CASSFDTSGLTDTQYF
>-|TRBV29-1|TRBJ1-1|-
TGCAGCGTCCCCGTGGGGAACACTGAAGCTTTCTTT
CSVPVGNTEAFF
>-|TRBV28|TRBJ1-2|-
TGTGCCAGCAGCGAGGTTAGAGCTGGCTACACCTTC
CASSEVRAGYTF
>-|TRBV28|TRBJ2-7|-
TGTGCCAGCAGTTCCTCCTACGAGCAGTACTTC
CASSSSYEQYF
>-|TRBV7-6|TRBJ2-3|-
TGTGCCAGCAGCTTAAATCCCGGGAACACAGATACGCAGTATTTT
CASSLNPGNTDTQYF
>-|TRBV28|TRBJ1-2|few
TGTGCCACCCGGAGGCTCCCGTCGAGTGGCTACACCTTC
CATRRLPSSGYTF
>TRBD1|TRBV9|TRBJ2-7|-
TGTGCCAGCAGCCCCCGGGCAGGGGGCAACTACGAGCAGTACTTC
CASSPRAGGNYEQYF